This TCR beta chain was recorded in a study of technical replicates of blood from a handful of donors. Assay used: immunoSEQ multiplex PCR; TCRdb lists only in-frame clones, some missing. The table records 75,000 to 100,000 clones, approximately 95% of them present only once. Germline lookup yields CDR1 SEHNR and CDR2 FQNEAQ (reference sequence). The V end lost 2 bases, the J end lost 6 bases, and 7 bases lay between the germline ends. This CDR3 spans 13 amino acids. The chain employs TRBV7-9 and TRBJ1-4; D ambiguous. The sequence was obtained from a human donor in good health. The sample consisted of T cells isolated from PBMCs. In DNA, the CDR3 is TGTGCCAGCAGCTTACGGTATGATGAAAAACTGTTTTTT. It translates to CASSLRYDEKLFF.